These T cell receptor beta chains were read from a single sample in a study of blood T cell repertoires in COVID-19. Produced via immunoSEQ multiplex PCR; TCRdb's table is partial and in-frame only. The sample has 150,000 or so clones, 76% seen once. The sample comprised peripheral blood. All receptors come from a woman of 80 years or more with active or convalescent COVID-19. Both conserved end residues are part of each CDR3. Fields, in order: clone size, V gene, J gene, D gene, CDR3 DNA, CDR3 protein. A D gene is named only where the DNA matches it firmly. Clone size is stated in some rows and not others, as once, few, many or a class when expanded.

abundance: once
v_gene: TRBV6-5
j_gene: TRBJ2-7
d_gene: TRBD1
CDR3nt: TGTGCCAGCAGGTCCCTTCGACAGGGAGTCTACGAGCAGTACTTC
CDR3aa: CASRSLRQGVYEQYF

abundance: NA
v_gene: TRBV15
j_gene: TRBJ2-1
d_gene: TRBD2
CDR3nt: TGTGCCACCAGCACGGCCCCGGGACTAGCGGGGTCCAATGAGCAGTTCTTC
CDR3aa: CATSTAPGLAGSNEQFF

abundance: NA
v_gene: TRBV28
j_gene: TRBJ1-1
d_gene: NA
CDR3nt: TGTGCCAGCAGTTTGGGCGGGGGCGGTTTGGGCACTGAAGCTTTCTTT
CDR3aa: CASSLGGGGLGTEAFF

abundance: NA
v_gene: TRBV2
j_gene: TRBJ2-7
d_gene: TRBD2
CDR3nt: TGTGCCAGCAGGAAGATCAGCGGGGGCACCTACGAGCAGTACTTC
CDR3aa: CASRKISGGTYEQYF

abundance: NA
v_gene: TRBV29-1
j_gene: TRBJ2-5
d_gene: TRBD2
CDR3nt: TGCAGCGTTGAGATAATAGGGCGGGGGGGCTTGGAGACCCAGTACTTC
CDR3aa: CSVEIIGRGGLETQYF

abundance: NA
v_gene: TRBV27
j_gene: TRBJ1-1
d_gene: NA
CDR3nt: TGTGCCAGCAGCTTGCGTGGGAGAGGGAACACTGAAGCTTTCTTT
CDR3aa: CASSLRGRGNTEAFF

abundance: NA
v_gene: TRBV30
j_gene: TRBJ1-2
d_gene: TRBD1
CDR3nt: TGTGCCTGGAGTGTGGGGACAGGGAATGGCTACACCTTC
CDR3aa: CAWSVGTGNGYTF

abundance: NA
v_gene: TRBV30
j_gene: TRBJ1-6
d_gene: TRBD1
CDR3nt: TGTGCCTGGACACAGGGGTTAAATTCACCCCTCCACTTT
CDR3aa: CAWTQGLNSPLHF

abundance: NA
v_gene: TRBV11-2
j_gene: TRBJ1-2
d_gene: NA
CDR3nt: TGTGCCAGCAGCCCAGCCCCCGCGGATGGCTACACCTTC
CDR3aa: CASSPAPADGYTF

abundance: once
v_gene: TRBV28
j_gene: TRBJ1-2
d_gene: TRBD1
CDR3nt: TGTGCCAGCAGACAACCGGGGACAGGGGAATATGGCTACACCTTC
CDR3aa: CASRQPGTGEYGYTF

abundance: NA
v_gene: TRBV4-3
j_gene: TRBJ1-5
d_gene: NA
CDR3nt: TGCGCCAGCAGCCAAGATTTGCGGGAAGTGGGGTCAAGGTCCCAGCATTTT
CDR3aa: CASSQDLREVGSRSQHF

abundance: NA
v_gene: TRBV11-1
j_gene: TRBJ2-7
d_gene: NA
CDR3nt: TGTGCCAGCAGCCGCTTGAGTCGGGGGACCTACGAGCAGTACTTC
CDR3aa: CASSRLSRGTYEQYF

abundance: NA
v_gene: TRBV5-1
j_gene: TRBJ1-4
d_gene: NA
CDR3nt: TGCGCCAGCAGCTTGGCCGGGTTAGACGAAAAACTGTTTTTT
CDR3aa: CASSLAGLDEKLFF

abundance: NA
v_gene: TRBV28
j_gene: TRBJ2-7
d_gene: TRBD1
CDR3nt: TGTGCCAGCATACAACAGGGGACGAACGAGCAGTACTTC
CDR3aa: CASIQQGTNEQYF

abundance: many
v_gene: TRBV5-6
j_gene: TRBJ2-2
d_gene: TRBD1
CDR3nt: TGTGCCAGCAGCATACCAGGGGGGAACACCGGGGAGCTGTTTTTT
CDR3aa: CASSIPGGNTGELFF

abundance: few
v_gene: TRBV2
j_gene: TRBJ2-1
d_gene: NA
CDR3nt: TGTGCCAGCAGTGAAACTAGACCAGGCAATGAGCAGTTCTTC
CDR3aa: CASSETRPGNEQFF

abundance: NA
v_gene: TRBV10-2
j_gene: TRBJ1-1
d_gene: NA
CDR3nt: TGCGCCAGCAGTGATCTTTGGACAACGTATTACACTGAAGCTTTCTTT
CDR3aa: CASSDLWTTYYTEAFF

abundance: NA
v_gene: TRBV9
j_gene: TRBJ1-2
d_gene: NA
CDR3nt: TGTGCCAGCAGCGTAGACCCCACGGGGGGCTACACCTTC
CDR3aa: CASSVDPTGGYTF

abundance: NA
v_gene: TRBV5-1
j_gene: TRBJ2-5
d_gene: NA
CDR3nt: TGCGCCAGCAGCTTATCCCCGAATGTGGCCCAAGAGACCCAGTACTTC
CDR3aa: CASSLSPNVAQETQYF

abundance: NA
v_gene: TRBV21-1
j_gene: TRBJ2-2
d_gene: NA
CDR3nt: TGTGCCAGCAGCCCCCCACAGTTCACCGGGGAGCTGTTTTTT
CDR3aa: CASSPPQFTGELFF

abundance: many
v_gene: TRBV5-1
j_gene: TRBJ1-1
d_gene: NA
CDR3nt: TGCGCCAGCAGCTTGGAGTTTCAGGGGCCGGTGAACACTGAAGCTTTCTTT
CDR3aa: CASSLEFQGPVNTEAFF

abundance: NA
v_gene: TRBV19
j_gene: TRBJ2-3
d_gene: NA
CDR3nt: TGTGCCAGTCGAAAGAGGACTAGCACAGATACGCAGTATTTT
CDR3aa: CASRKRTSTDTQYF

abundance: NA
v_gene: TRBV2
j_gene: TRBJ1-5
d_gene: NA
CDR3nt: TGTGCCAGCAGGAGGGCCTTTGCCAGCAATCAGCCCCAGCATTTT
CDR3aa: CASRRAFASNQPQHF

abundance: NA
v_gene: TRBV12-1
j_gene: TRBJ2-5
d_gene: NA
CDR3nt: TGTGCCAGCAGCGCCAGACAGGTCCGGGCCCAGTACTTC
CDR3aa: CASSARQVRAQYF

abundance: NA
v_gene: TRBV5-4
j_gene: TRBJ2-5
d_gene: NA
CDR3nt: TGTGCCAGCAGCTTCGCCGTAGCACAAGAGACCCAGTACTTC
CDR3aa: CASSFAVAQETQYF

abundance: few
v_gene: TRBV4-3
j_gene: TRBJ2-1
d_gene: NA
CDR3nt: TGCGCCAGCAGCCAAGATTTGGGGGCCTCCTACAATGAGCAGTTCTTC
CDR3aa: CASSQDLGASYNEQFF

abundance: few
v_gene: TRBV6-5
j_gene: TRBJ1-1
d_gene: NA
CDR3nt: TGTGCCAGCAGTTACTCCGGGGGAACGAACACTGAAGCTTTCTTT
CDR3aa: CASSYSGGTNTEAFF

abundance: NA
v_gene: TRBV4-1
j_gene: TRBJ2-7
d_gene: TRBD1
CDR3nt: TGCGCCAGCAGCCTGGACAGGGGATCTAGCTCCTACGAGCAGTACTTC
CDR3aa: CASSLDRGSSSYEQYF